This record covers a single T cell receptor (beta chain). Its specificity is not known. This specimen comes from a study of cytomegalovirus exposure and HLA in healthy donors. About the study: Caucasian-associated ancestry cluster membership applied to less than 85% of a few hundred genotyped donors. Regarding the study as a whole: TCR beta sequences reportedly predicted most subjects' HLA-A and HLA-B alleles accurately.

The CDR3 has 14 amino acids. Trimming stripped 1 base from V and 7 bases from J, with 11 bases between. In germline, CDR1 is SGHTA, CDR2 FQGNSA. PCR employed 60 Vbeta and 13 Jbeta primers. Sequenced by immunoSEQ multiplex PCR; TCRdb stores in-frame clones only, minus some. The sample consists of around 150,000 clones, roughly 78% of them appearing once. Sequences were obtained from PBMCs. The source of this sequence is a man in his forties or fifties in good health and CMV-seropositive. V and J are TRBV7-2 and TRBJ1-5, with D perhaps TRBD1 (5 bases). In DNA, the CDR3 is TGTGCCAGCAGCTTAGTGGCAGGGCCCCAGCCCCAGCATTTT. Translated, it gives CASSLVAGPQPQHF.